This passage covers 6 T cell receptor beta chains from one sample sequenced in a study of T cells in Graves' hyperthyroidism and ophthalmopathy. From RNA transcripts, TCR beta CDR3 regions were amplified. First-round RT-PCR of the TCR CDR3 relied on the HTBI primer set. TCRdb ran MiXCR on the multiplex PCR reads and lists one entry per CDR3 protein. This sample has 370,000 or so distinct CDR3 sequences, with 13% found just once. Source material: blood. These receptors originate from a man aged 25 to 45 with Graves' hyperthyroidism that later progressed to Graves' ophthalmopathy.

This clonotype was recorded at least ten times. The rearrangement uses TRBV5-1 and TRBJ2-2, with D perhaps assigned TRBD1 or TRBD2 (5 bases each). This CDR3 spans 14 amino acids. CDR1 and CDR2 from the germline V gene are SGHRS and YFSETQ. V shed 5 bases and J shed 3 bases, with 11 bases lying between them. The CDR3 nucleotides read TGCGCCAGCAGAAGGGACGTTGACACCGGGGAGCTGTTTTTT. It is translated as CASRRDVDTGELFF.

This clonotype was recorded at least ten times. CDR3 DNA sequence: TGTGCCAGCAGCTTGAACAGGGCCTTGGATGAAAAACTGTTTTTT. It translates to CASSLNRALDEKLFF. V gene TRBV5-8 combines with J gene TRBJ1-4, with a possible D match to TRBD1 (6 bases). The length of the CDR3 is 15 residues. Trimming stripped 1 base from V and 6 bases from J, with 13 bases between. In germline, CDR1 is SGHTS, CDR2 YDEGEE.

This chain joins TRBV4-1 and TRBJ2-3; no clear D. V dropped 3 bases and J dropped 4 bases, with 11 bases sitting between them. The germline V gene encodes CDR1 MGHRA and CDR2 YSYEKL. This CDR3 is built from 14 residues. This CDR3 is CASSHGRLADTQYF. As DNA, the CDR3 is TGCGCCAGCAGCCACGGACGGCTGGCAGATACGCAGTATTTT.

The J gene is TRBJ2-3, the V gene TRBV30; possible D gene TRBD2, 7 bases. The V gene lost 3 bases and the J gene lost 5 bases, with 15 bases spanning the gap. Germline V gives CDR1 GTSNPN, CDR2 SVGIG (reference sequence). CDR3 length: 14 amino acids. The CDR3 region is CAWRRGGPLDTQYF. CDR3 bases: TGTGCCTGGAGGAGGGGGGGGCCATTAGATACGCAGTATTTT.

V and J are TRBV29-1 and TRBJ2-3, with 9 positions matching TRBD2. The germline gives CDR1 SQVTM, CDR2 ANQGSEA. The CDR3 sequence is 14 residues long. The CDR3 DNA reads TGCACCGCGCGGGGGGGGGGCAACACAGATACGCAGTATTTT. It encodes CTARGGGNTDTQYF.

In its sample, this clonotype was seen many times. The chain couples TRBV5-1 to TRBJ2-7, with TRBD2 matching 8 bases. V lost 0 bases to trimming and J lost 9 bases; unmatched junction nucleotides: 2. Looked up from germline, CDR1 is SGHRS and CDR2 is YFSETQ. The CDR3 runs to 12 residues. The CDR3 here is CASSLERGGQYF. CDR3 sequence (DNA): TGCGCCAGCAGCTTGGAACGGGGGGGGCAGTACTTC.